This T cell receptor beta chain was profiled in a study of blood T cell repertoires in COVID-19. V was clipped by 4 bases and J by 6 bases, with 24 bases between them. There are 17 residues in the CDR3. Looked up from germline, CDR1 is SGHDT and CDR2 is YYEEEE. Per the study methods: Amplifying reference gene primers gave estimates of nucleated cell counts. Some clones are missing from TCRdb's copy, which holds only in-frame ones; the method was immunoSEQ multiplex PCR. Clone size and the V and J calls come from that table; the DNA yielded D and trimming. The sample lists 15,000 to 20,000 clones, roughly 87% occurring once.

The rearrangement joins TRBV5-6 to TRBJ2-3; a possible D gene is TRBD1 (6 bases). The source of this sequence is a human donor in a cohort sampled during active COVID-19. Sequencing was done on a sample of peripheral blood. CDR3 sequence (DNA): TGTGCCAGCAGCACAGAAATGACAGGTAGCTTACCGGATACGCAGTATTTT. The encoded protein is CASSTEMTGSLPDTQYF.